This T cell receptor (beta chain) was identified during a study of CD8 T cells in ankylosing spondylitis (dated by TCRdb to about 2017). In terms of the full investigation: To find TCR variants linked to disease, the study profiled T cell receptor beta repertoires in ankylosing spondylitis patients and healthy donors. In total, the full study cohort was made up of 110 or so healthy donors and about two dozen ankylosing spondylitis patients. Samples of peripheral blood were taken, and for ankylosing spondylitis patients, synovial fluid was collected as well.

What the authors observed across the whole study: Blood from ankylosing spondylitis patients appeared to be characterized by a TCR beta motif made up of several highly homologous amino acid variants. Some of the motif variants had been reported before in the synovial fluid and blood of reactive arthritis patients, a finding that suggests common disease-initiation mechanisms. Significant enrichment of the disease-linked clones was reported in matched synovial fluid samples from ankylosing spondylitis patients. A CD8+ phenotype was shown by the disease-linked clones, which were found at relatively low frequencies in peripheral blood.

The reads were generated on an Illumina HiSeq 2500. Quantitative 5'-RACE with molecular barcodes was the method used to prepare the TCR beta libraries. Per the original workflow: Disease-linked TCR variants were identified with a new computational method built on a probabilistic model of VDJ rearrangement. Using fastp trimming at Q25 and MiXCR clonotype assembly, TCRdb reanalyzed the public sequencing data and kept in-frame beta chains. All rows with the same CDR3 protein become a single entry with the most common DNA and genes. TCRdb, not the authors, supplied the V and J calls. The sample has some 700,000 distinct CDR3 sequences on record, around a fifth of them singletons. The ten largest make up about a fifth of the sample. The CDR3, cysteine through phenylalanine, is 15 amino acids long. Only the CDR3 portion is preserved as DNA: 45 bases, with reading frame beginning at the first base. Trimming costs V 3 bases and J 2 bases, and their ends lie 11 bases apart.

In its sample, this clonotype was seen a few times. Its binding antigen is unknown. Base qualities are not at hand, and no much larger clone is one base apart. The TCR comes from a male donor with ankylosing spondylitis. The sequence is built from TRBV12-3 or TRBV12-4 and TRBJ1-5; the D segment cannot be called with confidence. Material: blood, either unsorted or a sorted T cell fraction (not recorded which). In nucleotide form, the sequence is TGTGCCAGCAGTTTTCTTGAATACGGCAATCAGCCCCAGCATTTT. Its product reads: CASSFLEYGNQPQHF.